A selection of T cell receptor beta chains follows, all from one sample in a study of cytomegalovirus exposure and HLA in healthy donors. The method was immunoSEQ multiplex PCR; TCRdb's version includes in-frame clones alone and lacks a portion of them. The sample lists about 120,000 clones; over 75% were seen once. Source material: PBMCs. The receptors were gathered from a man aged 40-50 years in good health and CMV-seronegative. Both conserved end residues are part of each CDR3. A D gene is named only where the DNA matches it firmly. Size is omitted from some rows. Given values are once, few, many or a class for expanded clones.

J gene	V gene	clone size	D gene	CDR3 protein	CDR3 DNA
TRBJ2-3	TRBV7-9	.	.	CSSSLWGGGDTQYF	TGTTCCAGCAGCCTTTGGGGTGGAGGGGATACGCAGTATTTT
TRBJ2-1	TRBV10-3	.	.	CATLLYNEQFF	TGTGCCACCCTACTCTACAATGAGCAGTTCTTC
TRBJ2-1	TRBV18	.	TRBD2	CASSPPGAGGPGWWQFF	TGTGCCAGCTCACCACCGGGAGCGGGAGGGCCGGGATGGTGGCAGTTCTTC
TRBJ1-2	TRBV18	.	.	CASSPDRPYGYTF	TGTGCCAGCTCACCGGACAGACCCTATGGCTACACCTTC
TRBJ1-1	TRBV5-1	.	.	CASSYRVLGTEAFF	TGCGCCAGCAGCTACAGGGTTTTGGGGACTGAAGCTTTCTTT
TRBJ1-4	TRBV30	.	TRBD1	CAWRRDRATEKLFF	TGTGCCTGGAGACGGGACAGGGCTACTGAAAAACTGTTTTTT
TRBJ1-3	TRBV2	few	.	CASTGQGGNTIYF	TGTGCCAGCACTGGACAAGGGGGAAACACCATATATTTT
TRBJ2-3	TRBV7-2	.	TRBD2	CASSLLAGTDTQYF	TGTGCCAGCAGCTTACTAGCGGGCACAGATACGCAGTATTTT
TRBJ2-2	TRBV7-9	.	TRBD1	CSSSLGRQGTNTGELFF	TGTTCCAGCAGCTTAGGCCGACAGGGTACGAACACCGGGGAGCTGTTTTTT
TRBJ2-2	TRBV5-1	.	.	CASSLGLTRTGELFF	TGCGCCAGCAGCTTGGGACTCACAAGGACCGGGGAGCTGTTTTTT
TRBJ2-7	TRBV2	few	.	CASSLLSYEQYF	TGTGCCAGCAGCTTATTATCCTACGAGCAGTACTTC
TRBJ2-4	TRBV5-4	.	TRBD1	CASSHGTAIAKNIQYF	TGTGCCAGCAGCCACGGGACAGCCATAGCCAAAAACATTCAGTACTTC
TRBJ2-3	TRBV7-9	few	.	CASSTSAADTQYF	TGTGCCAGCAGCACATCGGCGGCAGATACGCAGTATTTT
TRBJ1-5	TRBV30	.	TRBD1	CAWNRGNVNQPQHF	TGTGCCTGGAACAGGGGGAACGTAAATCAGCCCCAGCATTTT
TRBJ2-1	TRBV7-3	.	.	CASSLRGRGEQFF	TGTGCCAGCAGCTTAAGGGGGCGAGGAGAGCAGTTCTTC
TRBJ2-7	TRBV4-1	.	TRBD2	CASSQDPGGWGQYF	TGCGCCAGCAGCCAAGATCCGGGGGGGTGGGGGCAGTACTTC
TRBJ1-2	TRBV18	.	.	CASSPQFSLGGYGYTF	TGTGCCAGCTCACCCCAGTTTTCCCTGGGAGGGTATGGCTACACCTTC
TRBJ1-1	TRBV5-6	.	TRBD1	CASSWGQGTTEAFF	TGTGCCAGCAGCTGGGGACAGGGGACCACTGAAGCTTTCTTT
TRBJ2-1	TRBV18	.	TRBD2	CASSPPTSVEQFF	TGTGCCAGCTCACCTCCGACTAGCGTTGAGCAGTTCTTC
TRBJ2-1	TRBV15	.	.	CATSRDLMQTRNEQFF	TGTGCCACCAGCAGAGACCTAATGCAGACGAGGAATGAGCAGTTCTTC
TRBJ1-2	TRBV5-1	.	TRBD1	CASSLQTGGHGYTF	TGCGCCAGCAGCCTCCAGACAGGGGGCCATGGCTACACCTTC
TRBJ1-5	TRBV30	.	.	CAWSQGGRQPQHF	TGTGCCTGGTCACAGGGCGGGCGTCAGCCCCAGCATTTT
TRBJ2-1	TRBV29-1	.	TRBD2	CSVEGAREGSGYNEQFF	TGCAGCGTTGAAGGGGCCCGGGAGGGTTCGGGTTACAATGAGCAGTTCTTC
TRBJ1-1	TRBV10-3	.	.	CAIRSRNTEAFF	TGTGCCATCAGGAGTCGTAACACTGAAGCTTTCTTT
TRBJ1-2	TRBV6-5	.	.	CASSYSWGAGGGYTF	TGTGCCAGCAGTTACTCATGGGGGGCCGGGGGGGGCTACACCTTC
TRBJ1-5	TRBV27	.	TRBD1	CASNDREYQPQHF	TGTGCCAGCAATGACAGGGAGTATCAGCCCCAGCATTTT
TRBJ2-3	TRBV27	.	.	CASSLSPDTDTQYF	TGTGCCAGCAGTTTATCACCAGACACAGATACGCAGTATTTT
TRBJ2-6	TRBV5-1	.	.	CASSLWRSSGANVLTF	TGCGCCAGCAGCTTGTGGAGGTCCTCTGGGGCCAACGTCCTGACTTTC
TRBJ1-1	TRBV11-2	.	TRBD1	CASRGQLNTEAFF	TGTGCCAGCAGGGGACAGTTGAACACTGAAGCTTTCTTT
TRBJ2-1	TRBV18	.	.	CASSPEEALGQFF	TGTGCCAGCTCACCAGAGGAGGCGCTTGGGCAGTTCTTC
TRBJ2-7	TRBV9	once	.	CASSVGGAGDQGLYEQYF	TGTGCCAGCAGCGTAGGAGGGGCAGGGGACCAAGGGCTCTACGAGCAGTACTTC
TRBJ1-2	TRBV28	.	TRBD1	CASSLSPGQLRGYTF	TGTGCCAGCAGTTTATCGCCGGGACAGCTTCGTGGCTACACCTTC
TRBJ2-1	TRBV29-1	.	TRBD2	CSVIPTSGRGNEQFF	TGCAGCGTTATCCCAACTAGCGGGAGAGGGAATGAGCAGTTCTTC
TRBJ1-6	TRBV6-5	once	TRBD1	CASSWDYRGGSPLHF	TGTGCCAGCAGTTGGGATTACAGGGGAGGATCACCCCTCCACTTT
TRBJ2-7	TRBV6-5	.	TRBD1	CASMVLTGPYEQYF	TGTGCCAGCATGGTTTTGACAGGGCCCTACGAGCAGTACTTC
TRBJ2-3	TRBV7-2	.	TRBD2	CASSMIFRTSNGTDTQYF	TGTGCCAGCAGCATGATATTCCGGACTAGTAACGGCACAGATACGCAGTATTTT
TRBJ1-2	TRBV19	.	.	CASKSPGGGYTF	TGTGCCAGTAAAAGTCCGGGAGGTGGCTACACCTTC
TRBJ1-2	TRBV28	.	.	CASSSLGAGYTF	TGTGCCAGCAGTTCTCTGGGGGCGGGCTACACCTTC
TRBJ2-7	TRBV5-1	.	.	CASSLQGSYEQYF	TGCGCCAGCAGCTTGCAGGGCTCCTACGAGCAGTACTTC
TRBJ2-7	TRBV4-3	.	TRBD2	CASSQIAGYEQYF	TGCGCCAGCAGCCAAATAGCGGGCTACGAGCAGTACTTC